The present T cell receptor (beta chain) was sequenced within a study of graft-versus-host responses after intestinal transplantation. Across the study: Each patient got anti-thymocyte globulin induction, then tacrolimus and steroids for roughly 3 years.

Study-level findings and limits: GvH clones were found in recipient marrow; some appeared first in ileum or blood.

About this clone: Its antigen is not identified.

Clones were sequenced by immunoSEQ multiplex PCR, and TCRdb holds only the in-frame ones, with some missing. The repertoire holds just under 90,000 clones, with less than 90% as singletons. The specimen comprised unstimulated CD8+ T cells sorted from spleen or lymph node cells, sampled before intestinal transplant. The sequence was collected from a human donor who received an intestinal transplant.

The CDR3 sequence is CASGLGQGVNTEAFF. In nucleotides, the CDR3 is TGTGCTAGTGGTTTGGGACAGGGGGTGAACACTGAAGCTTTCTTT. The chain joins TRBV12-5 to TRBJ1-1; the match to TRBD1 covers 9 bases. Trimming removed 1 base from V and 0 bases from J; junction bases left unmatched: 0. The CDR3 covers 15 residues. CDR1 is LGHNT and CDR2 is FRNRAP in the germline V gene.